The clone carrying this T cell receptor (beta chain) showed up many times. What it binds is not known. The data were taken from a study of T cells after posttransplantation cyclophosphamide. Data came from immunoSEQ multiplex PCR; TCRdb stores just in-frame clones and leaves some out. The sample includes 44,000 or so clones, none of them occurring once. Broader study findings: Recipient CMV seropositivity and CMV reactivation strongly tracked TRB clonality.

Germline assignment: CDR1 MDHEN and CDR2 SYDVKM. Trimming pared 6 bases from V and 5 bases from J, leaving 19 bases between. The CDR3 length is 15 residues. The sequenced sample consisted of PBMCs. The sequence came from a man in his forties in good health, CMV-negative, and a related stem cell transplant donor. The chain recombines TRBV28 with TRBJ1-1; D is perhaps TRBD1 (6 bases). This CDR3 reads CASSLPLGGGTEAFF. DNA for the CDR3: TGTGCCAGCAGCCTACCCCTAGGGGGGGGGACTGAAGCTTTCTTT.